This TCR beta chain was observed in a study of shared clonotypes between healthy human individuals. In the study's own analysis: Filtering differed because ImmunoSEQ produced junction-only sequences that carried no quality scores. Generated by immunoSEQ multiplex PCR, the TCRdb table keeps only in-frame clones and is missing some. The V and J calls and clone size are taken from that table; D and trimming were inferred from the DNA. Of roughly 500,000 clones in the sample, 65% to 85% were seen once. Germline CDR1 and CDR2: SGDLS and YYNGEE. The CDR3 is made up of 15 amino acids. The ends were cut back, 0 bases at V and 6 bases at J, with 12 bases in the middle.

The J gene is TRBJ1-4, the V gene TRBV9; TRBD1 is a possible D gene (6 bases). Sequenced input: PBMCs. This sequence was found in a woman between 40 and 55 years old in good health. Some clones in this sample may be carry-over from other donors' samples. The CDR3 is CASSVDNRAYEKLFF. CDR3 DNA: TGTGCCAGCAGCGTAGATAACAGGGCCTATGAAAAACTGTTTTTT.